The rows below give T cell receptor beta chains drawn from one sample of a study of CD8+CD57+ T cells in acquired aplastic anemia. TCRdb called the reads again in MiXCR, with one record for every CDR3 protein. The table shows hundreds of thousands of distinct CDR3 sequences, with around 33% occurring only once. Sequencing was done on a sample of sorted CD4+, CD8+, or CD8+CD57+ T cells (not recorded which) from PBMCs. These receptors all stem from a human donor with aplastic anemia. The CDR3 runs from the conserved cysteine through the conserved F or W. D genes are given only for firm matches. Not every row has a clone size; where given, it reads once, few, many or a size class.

clone_size: NA
d_call: NA
v_call: TRBV25-1
j_call: TRBJ1-1
cdr3_nt: TGTGCCAGCCAGGGGCCGAACACTGAAGCTTTCTTT
cdr3_aa: CASQGPNTEAFF

clone_size: few
d_call: TRBD2
v_call: TRBV2
j_call: TRBJ2-3
cdr3_nt: TGTGCCAGCAGTGAGTTCCGACTAGCGGGAGGGTCAGATACGCAGTATTTT
cdr3_aa: CASSEFRLAGGSDTQYF

clone_size: NA
d_call: NA
v_call: TRBV5-1
j_call: TRBJ1-1
cdr3_nt: TGCGCCAGCAGCTTGTCTTCTCACAGCTCGAACACTGAAGCTTTCTTT
cdr3_aa: CASSLSSHSSNTEAFF

clone_size: few
d_call: NA
v_call: TRBV20-1
j_call: TRBJ1-1
cdr3_nt: TGCAGTGCTCCCCTAGGATCTCACACTGAAGCTTTCTTT
cdr3_aa: CSAPLGSHTEAFF

clone_size: many
d_call: NA
v_call: TRBV9
j_call: TRBJ1-2
cdr3_nt: TGTGCCAGCAGCGTCGAGGGAGGGAGATTGGGTTACACCTTC
cdr3_aa: CASSVEGGRLGYTF

clone_size: NA
d_call: TRBD1
v_call: TRBV11-1
j_call: TRBJ1-4
cdr3_nt: TGTGCCAGCAGCCTCCTCCACAGGGGACCCCCTGCAACTAATGAAAAACTGTTTTTT
cdr3_aa: CASSLLHRGPPATNEKLFF

clone_size: NA
d_call: TRBD1
v_call: TRBV19
j_call: TRBJ2-7
cdr3_nt: TGTGCCAGTGCGGAGGGACAGGGCCTCTCCTACGAGCAGTACTTC
cdr3_aa: CASAEGQGLSYEQYF

clone_size: NA
d_call: TRBD1
v_call: TRBV19
j_call: TRBJ1-5
cdr3_nt: TGTGCCAGTAATGACAGGGAGTGGCAGCCCCAGCATTTT
cdr3_aa: CASNDREWQPQHF

clone_size: NA
d_call: TRBD1
v_call: TRBV19
j_call: TRBJ2-1
cdr3_nt: TGTGCCAGTAGCACGAATCCGACAGGGGGCGGCCTCTTCAATGAGCAGTTCTTC
cdr3_aa: CASSTNPTGGGLFNEQFF

clone_size: many
d_call: NA
v_call: TRBV7-3
j_call: TRBJ2-7
cdr3_nt: TGTGCCAGCAGCTTAATTGTAGGATACGAGCAGTACTTC
cdr3_aa: CASSLIVGYEQYF

clone_size: many
d_call: NA
v_call: TRBV20-1
j_call: TRBJ1-1
cdr3_nt: TGCAGTGCTAGTGAGCAACTCAACACTGAAGCTTTCTTT
cdr3_aa: CSASEQLNTEAFF

clone_size: few
d_call: NA
v_call: TRBV6-1
j_call: TRBJ1-6
cdr3_nt: TGTGCCAGCAAAGGACAAGCCGATAATTCACCCCTCCACTTT
cdr3_aa: CASKGQADNSPLHF

clone_size: NA
d_call: NA
v_call: TRBV19
j_call: TRBJ1-6
cdr3_nt: TGTGCCAGTAGTATAAGGGCGGTTGGGGGCTATAATTCACCCCTCCACTTT
cdr3_aa: CASSIRAVGGYNSPLHF

clone_size: few
d_call: NA
v_call: TRBV9
j_call: TRBJ2-2
cdr3_nt: TGTGCCAGCAGCGTAGTTAAGGGGAATGGCGGGGAGCTGTTTTTT
cdr3_aa: CASSVVKGNGGELFF

clone_size: few
d_call: TRBD2
v_call: TRBV3-1
j_call: TRBJ2-1
cdr3_nt: TGTGCCAGCAGCCGACTAGCGGGGCAACCCGATGAGCAGTTCTTC
cdr3_aa: CASSRLAGQPDEQFF

clone_size: many
d_call: NA
v_call: TRBV19
j_call: TRBJ1-5
cdr3_nt: TGTGCCAGTACTGTCGGCAGAACAAGCAATCAGCCCCAGCATTTT
cdr3_aa: CASTVGRTSNQPQHF

clone_size: NA
d_call: NA
v_call: TRBV7-9
j_call: TRBJ2-3
cdr3_nt: TGTGCCAGCAGCTTAGCCAACACAGATACGCAGTATTTT
cdr3_aa: CASSLANTDTQYF

clone_size: once
d_call: NA
v_call: TRBV7-7
j_call: TRBJ2-7
cdr3_nt: TGTGCCAGCAGCTTAGCGGTGTCGGGATCGGAGCAGTACTTC
cdr3_aa: CASSLAVSGSEQYF

clone_size: NA
d_call: NA
v_call: TRBV5-5
j_call: TRBJ1-4
cdr3_nt: TGTGCCAGCAGCCTCTCCATGACAGATGAAAAACTGTTTTTT
cdr3_aa: CASSLSMTDEKLFF

clone_size: NA
d_call: TRBD1
v_call: TRBV10-3
j_call: TRBJ1-6
cdr3_nt: TGTGCCAGCAGACAGGGGGAGAGTTCACCCCTCCACTTT
cdr3_aa: CASRQGESSPLHF

clone_size: many
d_call: TRBD2
v_call: TRBV20-1
j_call: TRBJ2-7
cdr3_nt: TGCAGTGCCCCTCTAGCGGGAGAAACCTACGAGCAGTACTTC
cdr3_aa: CSAPLAGETYEQYF

clone_size: NA
d_call: NA
v_call: TRBV20-1
j_call: TRBJ1-5
cdr3_nt: TGCAGTGCTACCCTCGGACTCTCTAATCAGCCCCAGCATTTT
cdr3_aa: CSATLGLSNQPQHF

clone_size: NA
d_call: NA
v_call: TRBV25-1
j_call: TRBJ1-4
cdr3_nt: TGTGCCAGCAGTTCCGAGAATGAAAAACTGTTTTTT
cdr3_aa: CASSSENEKLFF

clone_size: few
d_call: NA
v_call: TRBV5-1
j_call: TRBJ1-1
cdr3_nt: TGCGCCAGCAGCCAACCACCGGGACAAGAAGCTTTCTTT
cdr3_aa: CASSQPPGQEAFF

clone_size: NA
d_call: TRBD1
v_call: TRBV10-3
j_call: TRBJ2-5
cdr3_nt: TGTGCCACACCGGGACAGGGAGAGACCCAGTACTTC
cdr3_aa: CATPGQGETQYF

clone_size: many
d_call: TRBD1
v_call: TRBV20-1
j_call: TRBJ1-1
cdr3_nt: TGCAGTGCTAGATCCGGGACAGTTAACACTGAAGCTTTCTTT
cdr3_aa: CSARSGTVNTEAFF

clone_size: NA
d_call: TRBD1
v_call: TRBV12-3/TRBV12-4
j_call: TRBJ2-5
cdr3_nt: TGTGCCAGCAGTCGCGGACAGGGGGCTGTGGAGACCCAGTACTTC
cdr3_aa: CASSRGQGAVETQYF

clone_size: NA
d_call: TRBD1
v_call: TRBV16
j_call: TRBJ1-2
cdr3_nt: TGTGCCAGCAGCCAATCAGGGGGCAGAAAAGGCTACACCTTC
cdr3_aa: CASSQSGGRKGYTF

clone_size: NA
d_call: NA
v_call: TRBV15
j_call: TRBJ2-3
cdr3_nt: TGTGCCACCAGCAGTCCCCCGTGGAGGAGAGGGGACTTCACAGATACGCAGTATTTT
cdr3_aa: CATSSPPWRRGDFTDTQYF

clone_size: NA
d_call: NA
v_call: TRBV29-1
j_call: TRBJ1-1
cdr3_nt: TGCAGCGTTGCGGGGGTCGGGACTGAAGCTTTCTTT
cdr3_aa: CSVAGVGTEAFF

clone_size: NA
d_call: TRBD1
v_call: TRBV11-1
j_call: TRBJ1-2
cdr3_nt: TGTGCCAGCAGCTACGTGTCAGGGGGAAACTATGGCTACACCTTC
cdr3_aa: CASSYVSGGNYGYTF

clone_size: NA
d_call: NA
v_call: TRBV20-1
j_call: TRBJ2-7
cdr3_nt: TGCAGTGCTAGAAAGGCCTCGGGCGAGCAGTACTTC
cdr3_aa: CSARKASGEQYF

clone_size: few
d_call: NA
v_call: TRBV20-1
j_call: TRBJ1-5
cdr3_nt: TGCAGTGCTAGAGTCACAGGATGGTTTAATCAGCCCCAGCATTTT
cdr3_aa: CSARVTGWFNQPQHF

clone_size: few
d_call: NA
v_call: TRBV19
j_call: TRBJ1-1
cdr3_nt: TGTGCCAGTAGTATTAGGGGCGGCAGGGCGAACACTGAAGCTTTCTTT
cdr3_aa: CASSIRGGRANTEAFF

clone_size: NA
d_call: NA
v_call: TRBV4-3
j_call: TRBJ2-6
cdr3_nt: TGCGCCAGCAGCCAAGAGGCAAGATCTGGGGCCAACGTCCTGACTTTC
cdr3_aa: CASSQEARSGANVLTF

clone_size: few
d_call: TRBD2
v_call: TRBV20-1
j_call: TRBJ2-1
cdr3_nt: TGCAGTGCTAGGGGGAGGAGTCGGCGGGGGTACAATGAGCAGTTCTTC
cdr3_aa: CSARGRSRRGYNEQFF

clone_size: many
d_call: NA
v_call: TRBV5-8
j_call: TRBJ2-7
cdr3_nt: TGTGCCAGCAGCCAGGCCTCTAAGTACTTC
cdr3_aa: CASSQASKYF

clone_size: once
d_call: NA
v_call: TRBV25-1
j_call: TRBJ1-2
cdr3_nt: TGTGCCAGCAGTGAATGGGACGATAACTATGGCTACACCTTC
cdr3_aa: CASSEWDDNYGYTF

clone_size: NA
d_call: NA
v_call: TRBV20-1
j_call: TRBJ2-5
cdr3_nt: TGCAGTGCTAGAGAAAGGGGCGTTACTTGGACCCAGTACTTC
cdr3_aa: CSARERGVTWTQYF